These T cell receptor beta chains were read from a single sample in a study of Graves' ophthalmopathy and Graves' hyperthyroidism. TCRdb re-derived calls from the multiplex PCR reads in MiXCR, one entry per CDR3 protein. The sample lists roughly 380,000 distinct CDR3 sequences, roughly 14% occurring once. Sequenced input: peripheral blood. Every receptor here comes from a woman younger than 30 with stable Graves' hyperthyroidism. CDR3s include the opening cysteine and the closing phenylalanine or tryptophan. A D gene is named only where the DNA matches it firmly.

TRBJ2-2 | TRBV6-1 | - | CASISWVGVTNTGELFF
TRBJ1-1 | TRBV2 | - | CASSGLIQGRLNTEAFF
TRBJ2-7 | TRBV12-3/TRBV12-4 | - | CASSLQGTVYEQYF
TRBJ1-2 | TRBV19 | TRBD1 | CASNTGGPYGYTF
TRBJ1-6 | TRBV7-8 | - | CASSGGRRVGNSPLHF
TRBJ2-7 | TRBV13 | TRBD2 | CASSSSGGYYEQYF
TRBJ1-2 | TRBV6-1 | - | CASSDAAGAGGYTF
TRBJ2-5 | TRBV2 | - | CASSPAGQSETQYF
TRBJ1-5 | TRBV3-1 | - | CASSQDGGSNQPQHF
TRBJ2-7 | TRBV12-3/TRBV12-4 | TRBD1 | CASSLQWQGAREQYF
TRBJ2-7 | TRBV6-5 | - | CASSWPGTWNYEQYF
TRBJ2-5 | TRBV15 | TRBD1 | CATSEGDRGRETQYF
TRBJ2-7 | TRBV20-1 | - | CSARQDYPYEQYF
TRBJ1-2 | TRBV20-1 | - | CSASRNGYTF
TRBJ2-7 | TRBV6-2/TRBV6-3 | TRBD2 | CASSYSNRGGPYEQYF
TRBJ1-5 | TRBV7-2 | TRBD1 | CASSAGTVSNQPQHF
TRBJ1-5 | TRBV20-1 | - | CSASVDPNQPQHF
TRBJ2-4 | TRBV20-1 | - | CSARGWGGASKNIQYF
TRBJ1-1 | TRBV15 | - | CATSSALRDTEAFF
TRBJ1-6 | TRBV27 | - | CASGYLAGVRSSYNSPLHF
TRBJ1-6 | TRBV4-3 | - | CASSQAPDSPSSYNSPLHF
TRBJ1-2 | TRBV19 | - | CASSIRQERYGYTF
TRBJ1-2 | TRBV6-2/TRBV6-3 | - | CASSPLNRGYGYGYTF
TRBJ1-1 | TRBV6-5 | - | CASSYSGSGTEAFF
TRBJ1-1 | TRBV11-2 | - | CASSLTPLRGNTEAFF
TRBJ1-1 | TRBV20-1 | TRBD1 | CSAPAGQEDTEAFF
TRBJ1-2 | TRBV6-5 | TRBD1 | CASTLDRDYGYTF
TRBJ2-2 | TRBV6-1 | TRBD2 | CATLAGVYTGELFF
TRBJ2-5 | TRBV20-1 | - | CSARGGAEETQYF
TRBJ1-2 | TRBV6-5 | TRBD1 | CASSYGDRGLNYGYTF
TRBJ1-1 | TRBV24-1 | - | CATSDRWNTEAFF
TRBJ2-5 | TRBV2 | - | CASSSPPGQETQYF
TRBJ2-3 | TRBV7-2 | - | CASSLLGPNTQYF
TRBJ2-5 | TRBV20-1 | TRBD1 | CSAREGTAQETQYF
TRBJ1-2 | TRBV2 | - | CASRGLPRRGYTF
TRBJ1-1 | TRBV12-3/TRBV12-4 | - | CASSVHRVMNTEAIF
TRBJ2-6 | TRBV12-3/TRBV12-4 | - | CASTSSGGSGANVLTF
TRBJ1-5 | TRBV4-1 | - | CASSQGLGNQPQHF
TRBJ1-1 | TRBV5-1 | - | CASSLGELREAFF
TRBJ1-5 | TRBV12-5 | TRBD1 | CASGPQGELYQPQHF
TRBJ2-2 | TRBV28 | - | CASSSPATRGNTGELFF
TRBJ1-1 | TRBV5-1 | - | CASSPSDWTEAFF